This T cell receptor beta chain was recovered during a study of vaccination effects on CD4 cells after COVID-19. The CDR3 sequence is 15 residues long. The V gene lost 2 bases and the J gene lost 8 bases, with 18 bases spanning the gap. Germline CDR1 reads LNHDA; CDR2 reads SQIVND (reference sequence). Data came from immunoSEQ multiplex PCR; TCRdb stores just in-frame clones and leaves some out. This table has around 26,000 clones, about four fifths appearing once. Antigen-specific CD4+ T cell clonotypes were called by their expansion after viral peptide-pool culture in ViraFEST. Researchers isolated CD4+ T cells once approximately eleven days of culture had elapsed. From March to December 2020, the person had a SARS-CoV-2 infection that was confirmed by PCR. This clone appeared a single time. What it binds is not known.

Sequencing used CD4+ T cells from PBMCs cultured with HCoV-NL63 spike peptides, obtained before COVID-19 vaccination. This chain uses TRBV19 with TRBJ2-5; the D gene is possibly TRBD1 (5 bases). The receptor was isolated from a human donor who had a prior SARS-CoV-2 infection. The chain's CDR3 is CASSISLTASRTQYF. DNA for the CDR3: TGTGCCAGTAGTATATCCCTGACAGCAAGCCGTACCCAGTACTTC.